A single sample is the source of the 4 T cell receptor beta chains below, sequenced in a study of T cells in Graves' hyperthyroidism and ophthalmopathy. RNA transcripts yielded amplified TCR beta CDR3 regions. An initial round of RT-PCR targeting the TCR CDR3 relied on the HTBI primer set. TCRdb fed the multiplex PCR reads into MiXCR, producing one record per CDR3 protein. This sample has some 370,000 distinct CDR3 sequences, with about 14% found just once. Sequencing was carried out using blood. The receptors come from a man between 50 and 59 years old with Graves' ophthalmopathy.

V is TRBV19 and J is TRBJ2-7; 7 positions match TRBD2. The junction had 3 bases not matched to a gene; V was cut back by 4 bases and J by 3 bases. Germline CDR1 reads LNHDA; CDR2 reads SQIVND (reference sequence). This CDR3 has 13 amino acids. CDR3 loop: CASSKGGIYEQYF. The CDR3 nucleotides are TGTGCCAGTAGTAAGGGAGGGATCTACGAGCAGTACTTC.

This clonotype was seen a few times. A junction boundary mismatches the germline segment, possibly from a read error. This chain joins TRBV12-3 or TRBV12-4 and TRBJ2-6; maybe TRBD1 (5 bases). The length of the CDR3 is 15 residues. CDR3 in amino acids: CASTPRRSGANVLAF. The CDR3 DNA reads TGTGCCAGCACCCCCCGCCGCTCTGGGGCCAACGTCCTGGCTTTC.

This clonotype has a count of ten or more. The gene calls are TRBV2 and TRBJ1-2; no clear D. V was pared by 8 bases and J by 5 bases, with 24 bases between. Germline assignment: CDR1 SNHLY and CDR2 FYNNEI. The CDR3 covers 16 residues. CDR3 sequence (DNA): TGTGCCAGCCCGATGGGGAGCGGCGCCATTATGTATGGCTACACCTTC. It yields the protein CASPMGSGAIMYGYTF.

For this clonotype: A much larger clone is a single base away; this may be a read error. This chain uses TRBV7-9 with TRBJ1-4, with no clear D. The CDR3 loop spans 14 amino acids. Trimming shortened V by 6 bases and J by 0 bases, and 8 bases separated the two germline ends. Germline V gene data show CDR1 as SEHNR and CDR2 as FQNEAQ (reference sequence). CDR3 amino acids: CASSFTATNEKLFF. CDR3 nucleotides: TGTGCCAGCAGTTTTACTGCAACTAATGAAAAACTGTTTTTT.